Sequencing of this TCR beta chain was carried out in a study of control samples from healthy donors and cancer patients. The CDR3 has 14 amino acids. The J segment lost 4 bases and the V segment lost 3 bases, leaving 6 bases of the junction unmatched. Germline CDR1 reads SGHVS; CDR2 reads FQNEAQ. This clone showed up just a few times. Data came from immunoSEQ multiplex PCR; TCRdb stores just in-frame clones and leaves some out. The sample includes approximately 140,000 clones, less than 95% of them seen just once. The receptor comes from a man between 18 and 29 years old in good health. The chain carries TRBV7-8 and TRBJ2-7; 7 bases match TRBD1. Sequenced material: blood. The CDR3 loop is CASSLGTEFYEQYF. CDR3 DNA: TGTGCCAGCAGCTTGGGGACAGAGTTTTACGAGCAGTACTTC.